This TCR beta chain is drawn from a study of CD8 T cells in ankylosing spondylitis. Findings and limits, study-wide: Prior literature has documented some motif variants in synovial fluid and blood from reactive arthritis. There was reportedly significant enrichment of clones that were disease-linked in matched ankylosing spondylitis synovial fluid.

Using its own MiXCR run on the 5' RACE reads, TCRdb lists one record per CDR3 protein. This sample has roughly 150,000 distinct CDR3 sequences; 30% to 40% occur once, and the top ten carry around 6%. With 8 bases clipped from V and 6 bases from J, the junction kept 11 bases outside the gene matches. The CDR3 totals 14 residues. The germline CDR1 and CDR2 sequences are DFQATT and SNEGSKA (reference sequence). Concerning this clonotype: What it binds is unknown.

Sequenced material: synovial fluid, either unsorted or a sorted T cell fraction (not recorded which). V and J are TRBV20-1 and TRBJ2-1; 9 bases align to TRBD2. The TCR sequence derives from a male donor with ankylosing spondylitis. CDR3 bases: TGCAGTACCATTCCGGGACTAGCCCGCAATGAGCAGTTCTTC. Translating it yields CSTIPGLARNEQFF.